This paragraph covers one T cell receptor (beta chain) sequence. It lacks a known antigen. Base-call qualities are not available, and no considerably larger clone is one nucleotide away. The CDR3 starts with the cysteine, ends with the phenylalanine, and has 14 residues. CDR3 DNA only is kept here, 42 bases in frame from base 1. Via the germline V gene, CDR1 is MNHEY and CDR2 SVGAGI. Between the V and J ends, shortened by 3 bases and 0 bases respectively, the junction contains 8 bases. TCRbeta CDR3 regions were amplified from genomic DNA using the immunoSEQ Assay, a bias-controlled multiplex PCR. The study's processing was this. The number of nucleated cells in each sample was estimated by amplification of reference gene primers within the assay. Sequence reads were collapsed and filtered to measure the absolute abundance of every unique TCRbeta CDR3 rearrangement. For each sample, productive Simpson clonality was calculated as the square root of Simpson's diversity index over productive rearrangements. Imported from immuneACCESS, the table was reduced by TCRdb to in-frame sequences with V and J called. These copies leave out some clones; in studies compared against another copy, an unresolved V gene accounts for under half, and the cause of the remainder is not known. Clone size and the V and J calls come from that table; the DNA yielded D and trimming. A total of 250,000 to 350,000 clones appear in this sample, about 88% of them only once. Around 2.5% of the sample rests with the top ten.

Participants in the prospective study were enrolled through a virtual design, were aged about 18 to 90 years, and lived in roughly 26 United States geographic areas. In the prospective study, cohorts were assigned on the basis of participant-reported clinical history obtained from a screening survey and a study questionnaire. ImmuneRACE Cohort 3 recovered participants were defined by two consecutive negative NP/OP PCR tests, healthcare professional clearance, or symptom resolution. In the prospective study, mobile phlebotomists collected whole blood, serum and a nasopharyngeal or oropharyngeal swab from each participant. Additional blood draws and questionnaires over an approximately two-month period could optionally be provided by prospective study participants. Blood samples from the prospective study were shipped frozen or at room temperature prior to DNA extraction. This sample was taken from a study of blood T cell repertoires in COVID-19 (dated by TCRdb to the early 2020s). Regarding the research as a whole: Collaborator samples came from the United States, Italy and Spain and covered acute and convalescent phases of COVID-19. Deeply sampled blood TCRbeta repertoires from subjects exposed to, actively infected with, or recovered from COVID-19 were included in the dataset. Where available, HLA class I and class II types were obtained from metadata supplied by the sample provider rather than from assay-based typing. A freely available public database, intended as a resource for researchers studying the immune response to SARS-CoV-2, is where the repertoires were released. The prospective study material was composed of cDNA or gDNA derived from T cells, B-cell-depleted T cells, or PBMCs. Samples were obtained from the ongoing ImmuneRACE study (first 160 participants) and from roughly 1,300 subjects provided by 6 global collaborators. The sample metadata nearly always contained a de-identified subject ID, COVID-19 status, age in years and sex. General conclusions and limits of the study: The amount of clinical and demographic metadata varied by source and participant and was provided uncurated.

This chain joins TRBV6-5 to TRBJ1-1, with the D gene not clear enough to name. The sequence was obtained from a man between 60 and 75 years old who had recovered from COVID-19. Sequenced material: PBMCs or T cells enriched from blood (not recorded which). The nucleotides are TGTGCCAGCAGTTATAGTCCTTTGAACACTGAAGCTTTCTTT. Its coded protein is CASSYSPLNTEAFF.